This TCR beta chain derives from a study of T cells in Graves' hyperthyroidism and ophthalmopathy. The CDR3 contains 19 residues. Germline CDR1 is SGHNT and CDR2 is YYREEE (reference sequence). Unmatched junction bases numbered 16, after V lost 0 bases and J lost 4 bases. Regions amplified from RNA transcripts were the TCR beta CDR3 regions. TCR CDR3 underwent first-round RT-PCR with the HTBI primer set. TCRdb re-called the multiplex PCR reads with MiXCR, one entry per CDR3 protein. The sample records fewer than 450,000 distinct CDR3 sequences, 17% being singletons. In its sample, this clonotype was seen a few times.

This chain uses TRBV5-4 with TRBJ2-3; 8 bases fit TRBD2. The clonotype was recovered from a woman in her 30s with Graves' hyperthyroidism that later progressed to Graves' ophthalmopathy. The sample was blood. The DNA of the CDR3 is TGTGCCAGCAGCTTGGACAGAGCGGGGGCAGGGGTTTGGGCAGATACGCAGTATTTT. It yields the protein CASSLDRAGAGVWADTQYF.